Following are 5 T cell receptor beta chains from one sample sequenced in a study of blood T cell repertoires in COVID-19. Data came from immunoSEQ multiplex PCR; TCRdb stores just in-frame clones and leaves some out. The sample has some 60,000 clones, approximately 85% seen once. Input material: peripheral blood. All receptors come from a human donor in a cohort sampled during active COVID-19.

The chain carries TRBV11-3 and TRBJ2-1; D perhaps matches TRBD1 (6 bases). Germline V gives CDR1 SGHNT, CDR2 YENEEA. V lost 5 bases to trimming and J lost 3 bases, with 11 bases between them. The CDR3 sequence is 14 residues long. CDR3 nucleotides: TGTGCCAGCAGCCAAGCGGACAGCTACAATGAGCAGTTCTTC. This sequence encodes CASSQADSYNEQFF.

The rearrangement links TRBV6-2 or TRBV6-3 to TRBJ2-3; D is uncertain. The CDR3 is 14 amino acids. Trimming took off 0 bases at V and 5 bases at J, with 9 bases between the two ends. The V gene's germline CDR1 is MNHEY and CDR2 SVGEGT. The CDR3 DNA sequence: TGTGCCAGCAGTTACTCCAGTTCCGTAGATACGCAGTATTTT. Translating it yields CASSYSSSVDTQYF.

The gene calls are TRBV19 and TRBJ2-5; possible D gene TRBD1, 6 bases. Germline CDR1 LNHDA, CDR2 SQIVND (reference sequence). Trimming pared 3 bases from V and 4 bases from J, leaving 21 bases between. The CDR3 is made up of 17 amino acids. This CDR3 is CASSISRVGGSGETQYF. The CDR3 DNA reads TGTGCCAGTAGTATTTCCAGGGTAGGGGGTTCTGGAGAGACCCAGTACTTC. The full variable domain, its missing parts supplied by reference TRBV19 and TRBJ2-5, is DGGITQSPKYLFRKEGQNVTLSCEQNLNHDAMYWYRQDPGQGLRLIYYSQIVNDFQKGDIAEGYSVSREKKESFPLTVTSAQKNPTAFYLCASSISRVGGSGETQYFGPGTRLLVL.

This sequence joins TRBV5-5 and TRBJ2-3, with 7 bases matching TRBD1. V shed 2 bases and J 9 bases; nucleotides not matched to a gene: 3. CDR3 size: 12 residues. The germline CDR1 and CDR2 sequences are SGHKS and YYEKEE (reference sequence). CDR3 DNA sequence: TGTGCCAGCAGCTTAAGACAGGGCACGCAGTATTTT. This gives the protein CASSLRQGTQYF.

This sequence joins TRBV6-1 and TRBJ2-1, with TRBD2 matching over 13 bases. Germline CDR1 and CDR2: MNHNS and SASEGT. The CDR3 has 18 amino acids. Unmatched junction bases numbered 6, after V lost 2 bases and J lost 2 bases. CDR3 amino acids: CASSETSGGGIAYNEQFF. The DNA of the CDR3 is TGTGCCAGCAGTGAAACTAGCGGGGGGGGGATCGCCTACAATGAGCAGTTCTTC.